This T cell receptor beta chain was sequenced for a study of cytomegalovirus exposure and HLA in healthy donors (dated by TCRdb to the late 2010s). For the study in its entirety: In an earlier analysis of approximately 640 of the donors, less than 350 Gb of sequence data and some 120 million unique TCR beta sequences from about 190 million T cells were reported. Approximately 300 gigabases of sequencing data and 75 million to 85 million unique TCR sequences made up an early release that covered 640 HLA-typed donors. Among the approximately 430 genotyped donors, approximately 81% belonged to the genetic ancestry cluster associated with self-reported Caucasian donors. The study aimed to test whether signatures of past pathogen exposure could be identified by cataloging public T cell receptors. The study used immunosequencing to profile the T cell repertoires of approximately 650 subjects and linked those repertoires to cytomegalovirus serostatus. Along with the approximately 650-subject first cohort, a separate validation cohort of over a hundred different subjects was used. To predict cytomegalovirus infection status, the study combined high-throughput TCR immunosequencing, statistical association of individual TCRs with disease status, and machine learning. In a later analysis, previously published TCR beta repertoires from more than 500 donors were re-analyzed and high-resolution HLA genotyping was added so that TCR occurrence patterns could be studied. Rather than drawing on any new phenotypic data, the later analysis identified candidate immune exposures from TCR beta sequences and the way those sequences occurred across donors. An earlier analysis of approximately 500 of the donors applied high-throughput TCR beta sequencing to assess whether each TCR beta V gene segment acted as functional or pseudogenic. Alongside the repertoire data, information on donor age, sex, ethnicity and CMV serostatus was compiled. Genome-wide SNP genotypes for about 65% of the roughly 670 donors were used in a later genetic analysis, which treated that subset as a discovery cohort. All discovery cohort repertoires had been generated on a single sequencing platform. Class I and class II HLA loci were covered by the typing at four-digit resolution. Typing coverage varied by locus: roughly 629-640 donors for A, B, C, DRB1 and DQB1; approximately 520 for DQA1; 600 to 610 for DPA1; some 470 for DPB1. Several DR-DQ haplotypes were handled as single units for association and clustering, since linkage in the cohort was strong. Among some 410 genotyped donors of the cohort, an average of 235,054 unique TCR beta nucleotide sequences were sequenced per donor, 15% to 20% of them non-productive. The research as a whole found: When HLA alleles, especially DR and DQ, strongly co-occurred, attributing TCR associations to individual alleles was difficult. The classifier was reported to diagnose cytomegalovirus status with high specificity and sensitivity in both the original cohort and the validation cohort. A later analysis found that most CMV-associated TCR beta chains appeared HLA-restricted, with HLA associations seemingly driven largely by CMV exposure. According to the authors, the approach could potentially be generalized to other disease states and immunological phenotypes. A total of fewer than 200 TCR beta chains were listed by the study as associated with cytomegalovirus. An earlier analysis of approximately 590 of the donors showed that most TCR beta V segments appeared in productive rearrangements either about 87% or about 30% of the time, which broadly matched IMGT annotations. A cluster of highly shared sequence variants was judged likely to be a technical artifact of the sequencing pipeline. Correlated functional status among segregating V segments might reflect linkage disequilibrium, but an unknown experimental factor could not be ruled out. Sequencing depth was assumed to be roughly uniform across donors in the presence/absence analyses, though that assumption may not hold. Some IMGT-functional V segments, including TRBV6-2 and TRBV6-3, could not be distinguished by the 87-base-pair reads and were therefore excluded. Because HLA typing was unavailable for some donors at each locus, only the typed subset was used in association tests. In this cohort, only TCR beta chains were sequenced, and detectable features were limited by the absence of alpha or paired-chain data. While some public TCRs were present in many individuals, most TCR sequences turned up only very rarely across donors. At a false discovery rate of 0.05, a later analysis linked under 20,000 TCR beta sequences to specific HLA alleles. In a later genetic analysis, a missense DCLRE1C variant was associated with V-gene and J-gene trimming of TCR beta chains, and the association was replicated in an independent cohort. Several of the top co-occurrence clusters appeared to be linked to parvovirus B19, influenza, CMV and Epstein-Barr virus, according to a later analysis. A further reported finding was that TCR beta sequences accurately predicted the HLA-A and HLA-B alleles for most subjects in the first cohort. According to a later genetic analysis, donors in an Asian-associated ancestry cluster had fewer N-insertions in productive TCRs than the approximately 650-donor mean. A later analysis found that TCR association rates varied across HLA loci, with DRB1 alleles showing the most associated TCRs and HLA-C alleles the fewest. Roughly 17 rarely observed V segments, including chromosome 9 orphons, were excluded from the earlier analysis of just under 600 of the donors because counts were too low. Immune exposure information for the cohort was limited to CMV serostatus. In vitro tests confirmed that a few of the cytomegalovirus-associated TCR beta chains recognize cytomegalovirus antigens. In a later analysis, HLA-associated TCR beta chains showed more clonal expansion and lower generation probabilities than non-associated chains that were equally common.

From the cysteine through the phenylalanine, the CDR3 covers 15 amino acids. Left in the record is the CDR3 DNA by itself, 45 bases read in frame from the first base. The germline V gene encodes CDR1 SGHVS and CDR2 FNYEAQ. The cohort consisted of hundreds of healthy bone marrow donors. At the time of sampling, all cohort members were nominally healthy, though unrecorded immune exposures were likely present. The donor tested CMV seropositive and was one of the 289 seropositive cohort members. A peripheral blood sample was provided by each donor, and peripheral blood mononuclear cells were used for TCR beta sequencing. The Qiagen DNeasy Blood Extraction Kit was used to extract genomic DNA from the blood cell samples. Note on this clone: Its antigen remains unidentified. The junction shows a germline mismatch at one end, possibly a read error.

The library was generated by the immunoSEQ multiplex PCR assay. A mixture of 60 forward primers for TCR Vbeta segments and 13 reverse primers for TCR Jbeta segments was used in the multiplex PCR. Amplification of the CDR3 region of rearranged TCR beta genes was performed with a multiplex PCR assay on genomic DNA. Amplified TCR beta libraries were sequenced as 87-base-pair reads on the Illumina HiSeq System. Per the original workflow: Across the roughly 700 repertoires, a later analysis counted tens of millions of unique TCR beta chains, roughly 11 million of which were shared by at least two donors. Raw reads were error-corrected and collapsed into unique sequences with a nearest-neighbor algorithm that merged closely related sequences to remove PCR and sequencing errors. CDR3 sequences were aligned to IMGT reference sequences to assign V, D and J gene segments. Each retained sequence needed at least a six-nucleotide match to both a V gene segment and a J gene segment. A rearrangement was called productive if the CDR3 had no stop codons and remained in frame with V and J, and every other rearrangement was called non-productive. Following IMGT convention, CDR3 was defined as the stretch from the second conserved V-encoded cysteine to the conserved J-encoded phenylalanine. The earlier analysis of about 640 of the donors excluded any sequence lacking an unambiguous match to a single V gene segment. In an earlier analysis of several hundred of the donors, V segments were called functional above 56.7% productive rearrangements and were called segregating when the between-donor standard deviation exceeded 5%. To diagnose cytomegalovirus status from the catalog of TCR beta chain sequences, a statistical classification framework was built. V and J gene assignment, in a later analysis, came from comparing TCR nucleotide sequences with IMGT/GENE-DB human TR gene sequences. Using the TCRdist pipeline, a later analysis assigned CDR3 sequences along with most-parsimonious VDJ recombination scenarios. In a later analysis, each TCR beta chain was defined by its CDR3 amino acid sequence together with its V-gene family, and reads lacking a unique V-gene family were excluded. A later analysis removed 550 to 700 highly shared, low-generation-probability nucleotide sequences to deal with suspected cross-contamination and a sequencing artifact. In a later analysis, a clonal expansion index for each public chain was calculated from normalized within-repertoire ranks of inferred template counts. A later analysis computed generation probabilities with a VDJ recombination model fitted to out-of-frame rearrangements, and checked the results against IGoR. In a later analysis, TCR-TCR, TCR-HLA and TCR-CMV co-occurrence was scored with hypergeometric tests, and a repertoire-size bias correction was applied to TCR pairs. False discovery rates were estimated in a later analysis by permuting HLA or CMV assignments 20 times. In a later analysis, co-occurring TCRs were grouped using DBSCAN, and TCRdist sequence similarity was added for clustering within HLA-allele-positive subsets. For co-occurrence clustering, repertoires with fewer than 30,000 or more than 120,000 public chains were excluded, along with roughly five repertoires with anomalous nucleotide sharing. Drawn from immuneACCESS, this table holds only the in-frame rearrangements with V and J called that TCRdb kept. Clones are partly lost; checked studies trace under half to an unresolved V gene and leave the rest unexplained. The DNA was the basis for D and trimming; V, J and clone size are from that table. Here the sample has about 110,000 clones; around 77% occur a single time. Of the sample, approximately 5% is held by the ten largest clones.

The specimen was PBMCs. The clonotype originates from a woman between 25 and 40 years old in good health and CMV-seropositive. Rearrangement joined TRBV7-6 to TRBJ1-1; a stretch of 9 junction bases matches TRBD1. The CDR3 here reads CVSSRKTGGTTEAFF. In nucleotides, the sequence is TGTGTCAGCAGCCGTAAGACAGGGGGGACCACTGAAGCTTTCTTT.